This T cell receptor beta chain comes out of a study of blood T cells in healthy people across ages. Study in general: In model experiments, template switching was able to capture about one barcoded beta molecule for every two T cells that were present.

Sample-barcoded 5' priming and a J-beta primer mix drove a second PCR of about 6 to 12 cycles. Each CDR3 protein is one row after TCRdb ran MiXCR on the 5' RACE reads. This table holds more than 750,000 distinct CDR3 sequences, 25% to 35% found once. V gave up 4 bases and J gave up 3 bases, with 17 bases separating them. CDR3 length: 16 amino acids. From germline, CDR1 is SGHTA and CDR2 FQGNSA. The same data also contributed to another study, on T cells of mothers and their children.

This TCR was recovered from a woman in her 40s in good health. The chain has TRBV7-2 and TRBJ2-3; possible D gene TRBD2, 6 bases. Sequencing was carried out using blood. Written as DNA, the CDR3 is TGTGCCAGCAGCTCGGATCCGGGACTCGGAACAGATACGCAGTATTTT. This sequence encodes CASSSDPGLGTDTQYF.